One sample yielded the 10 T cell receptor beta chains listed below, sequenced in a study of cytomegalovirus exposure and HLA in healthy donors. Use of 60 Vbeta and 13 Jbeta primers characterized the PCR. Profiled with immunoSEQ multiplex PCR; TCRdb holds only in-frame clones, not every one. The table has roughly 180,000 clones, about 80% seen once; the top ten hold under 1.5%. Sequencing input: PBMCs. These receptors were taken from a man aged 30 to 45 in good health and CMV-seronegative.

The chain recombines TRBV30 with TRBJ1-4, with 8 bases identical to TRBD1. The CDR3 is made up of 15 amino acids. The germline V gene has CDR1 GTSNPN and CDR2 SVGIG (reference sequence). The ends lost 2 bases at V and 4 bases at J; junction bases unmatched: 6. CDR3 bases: TGTGCCTGGAGTTATTCCGGGACAGGTAATGAAAAACTGTTTTTT. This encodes CAWSYSGTGNEKLFF.

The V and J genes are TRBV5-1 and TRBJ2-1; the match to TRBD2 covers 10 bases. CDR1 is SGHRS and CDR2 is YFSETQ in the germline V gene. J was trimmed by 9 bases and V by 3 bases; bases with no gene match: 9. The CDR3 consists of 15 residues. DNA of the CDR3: TGCGCCAGCAGCTCGACTAGCGGGCGGGTCGGTGAGCAGTTCTTC. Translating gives CASSSTSGRVGEQFF.

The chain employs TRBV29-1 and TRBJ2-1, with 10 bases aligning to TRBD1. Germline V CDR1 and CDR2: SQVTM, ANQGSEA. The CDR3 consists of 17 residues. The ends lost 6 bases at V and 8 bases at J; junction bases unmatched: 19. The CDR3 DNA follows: TGCAGCGTAAGGGGACAGGGGCATTCTCGCAGCATCGATGAGCAGTTCTTC. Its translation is CSVRGQGHSRSIDEQFF.

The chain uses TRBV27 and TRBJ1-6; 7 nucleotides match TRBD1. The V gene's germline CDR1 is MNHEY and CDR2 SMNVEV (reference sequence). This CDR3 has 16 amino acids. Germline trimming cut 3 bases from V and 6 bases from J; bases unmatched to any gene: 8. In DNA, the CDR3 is TGTGCCAGCAGTTTGGGGGGACAGTGGGCTAATTCACCCCTCCACTTT. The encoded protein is CASSLGGQWANSPLHF.

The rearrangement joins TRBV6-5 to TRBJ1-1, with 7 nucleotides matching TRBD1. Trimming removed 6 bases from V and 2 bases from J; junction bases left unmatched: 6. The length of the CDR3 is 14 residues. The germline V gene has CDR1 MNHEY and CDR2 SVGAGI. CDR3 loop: CASRRGTVNTEAFF. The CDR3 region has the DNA TGTGCCAGCAGAAGAGGGACAGTCAACACTGAAGCTTTCTTT.

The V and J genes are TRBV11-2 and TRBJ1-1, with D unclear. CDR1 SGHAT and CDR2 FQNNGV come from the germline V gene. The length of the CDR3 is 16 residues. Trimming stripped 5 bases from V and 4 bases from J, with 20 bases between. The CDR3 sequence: CASSPSFSGPTTEAFF. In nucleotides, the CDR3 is TGTGCCAGCAGCCCTTCGTTCTCGGGTCCTACCACTGAAGCTTTCTTT. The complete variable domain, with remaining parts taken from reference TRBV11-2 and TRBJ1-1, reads EAGVAQSPRYKIIEKRQSVAFWCNPISGHATLYWYQQILGQGPKLLIQFQNNGVVDDSQLPKDRFSAERLKGVDSTLKIQPAKLEDSAVYLCASSPSFSGPTTEAFFGQGTRLTVV.

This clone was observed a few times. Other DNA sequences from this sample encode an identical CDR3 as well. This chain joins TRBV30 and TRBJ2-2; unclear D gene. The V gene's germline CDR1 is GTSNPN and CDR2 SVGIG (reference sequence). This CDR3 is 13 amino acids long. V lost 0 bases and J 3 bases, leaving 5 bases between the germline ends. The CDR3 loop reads CAWSVLDTGELFF. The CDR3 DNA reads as TGTGCCTGGAGTGTACTCGACACCGGGGAGCTGTTTTTT.

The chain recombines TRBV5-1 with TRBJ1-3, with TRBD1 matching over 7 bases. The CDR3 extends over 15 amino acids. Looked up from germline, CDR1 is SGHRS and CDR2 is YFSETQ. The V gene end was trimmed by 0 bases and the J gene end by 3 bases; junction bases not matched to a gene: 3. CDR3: CASSLGGQLGNTIYF. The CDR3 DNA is TGCGCCAGCAGCTTGGGGGGACAGCTTGGAAACACCATATATTTT.

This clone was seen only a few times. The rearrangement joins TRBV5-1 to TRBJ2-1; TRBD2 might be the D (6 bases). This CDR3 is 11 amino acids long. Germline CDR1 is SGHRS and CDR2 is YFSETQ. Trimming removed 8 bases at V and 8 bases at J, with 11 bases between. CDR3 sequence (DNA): TGCGCCAGTCAAAGGGACTATGAGCAGTTCTTC. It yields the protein CASQRDYEQFF.

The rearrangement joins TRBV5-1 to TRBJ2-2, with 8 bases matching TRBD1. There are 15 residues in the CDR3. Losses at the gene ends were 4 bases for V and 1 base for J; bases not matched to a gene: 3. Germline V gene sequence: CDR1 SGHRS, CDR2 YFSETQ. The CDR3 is CASSTTGGNTGELFF. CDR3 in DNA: TGCGCCAGCAGCACTACAGGGGGGAACACCGGGGAGCTGTTTTTT. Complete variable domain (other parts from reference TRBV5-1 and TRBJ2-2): KAGVTQTPRYLIKTRGQQVTLSCSPISGHRSVSWYQQTPGQGLQFLFEYFSETQRNKGNFPGRFSGRQFSNSRSEMNVSTLELGDSALYLCASSTTGGNTGELFFGEGSRLTVL.